The next 24 T cell receptor beta chains were all read from a single sample in a study of T cells in Graves' hyperthyroidism and ophthalmopathy. There were TCR beta CDR3 regions amplified from RNA transcripts. First-round RT-PCR of the TCR CDR3 relied on the HTBI primer set. TCRdb processed the multiplex PCR reads anew with MiXCR; each CDR3 protein has one entry. The sample holds more than 550,000 distinct CDR3 sequences, 15% to 20% seen once. Sequenced input: blood. The receptors come from a man aged 50-60 years with Graves' hyperthyroidism.

This clonotype was seen at least ten times. The chain joins TRBV2 to TRBJ2-2; D might be TRBD2 (6 bases). V lost 10 bases, J lost 1 base, and 13 bases lay in between. Germline V CDR1 and CDR2: SNHLY, FYNNEI. The CDR3 covers 14 residues. CDR3 loop: CANKGRENTGELFF. The CDR3 nucleotides read TGTGCCAACAAGGGGCGGGAGAACACCGGGGAGCTGTTTTTT.

This clonotype has ten or more counts. The chain is built from TRBV28 and TRBJ1-4; D ambiguous. The germline gives CDR1 MDHEN, CDR2 SYDVKM. V lost 4 bases to trimming and J lost 4 bases, with 7 bases between them. The CDR3 has 13 residues. The CDR3 nucleotides read TGTGCCAGCAGTTATGCGATTAATGAAAAACTGTTTTTT. Its translation: CASSYAINEKLFF. The complete variable domain, with remaining parts taken from reference TRBV28 and TRBJ1-4, reads DVKVTQSSRYLVKRTGEKVFLECVQDMDHENMFWYRQDPGLGLRLIYFSYDVKMKEKGDIPEGYSVSREKKERFSLILESASTNQTSMYLCASSYAINEKLFFGSGTQLSVL.

This clonotype was seen ten or more times. The rearrangement links TRBV20-1 to TRBJ2-7, with 12 bases that match TRBD1. The germline V gene has CDR1 DFQATT and CDR2 SNEGSKA (reference sequence). CDR3 length: 14 residues. J was trimmed by 7 bases and V by 6 bases; bases with no gene match: 10. CDR3: CSATSRDRGLEQYF. The CDR3 DNA sequence: TGCAGTGCCACCTCCCGGGACAGGGGGCTTGAGCAGTACTTC.

This clonotype was counted many times. The rearrangement links TRBV12-3 or TRBV12-4 to TRBJ1-5; D perhaps matches TRBD1 (6 bases). Deletions cut 5 bases from V and 5 bases from J, with 10 bases between. The CDR3 is made up of 13 amino acids. In nucleotides, the CDR3 is TGTGCCAGCAGTCTACAGGGTTATCAGCCCCAGCATTTT. Translating gives CASSLQGYQPQHF.

This chain uses TRBV30 with TRBJ1-4; D perhaps matches TRBD1 (6 bases). Trimming pared 0 bases from V and 7 bases from J, leaving 15 bases between. The CDR3 is made up of 15 amino acids. Germline CDR1 is GTSNPN and CDR2 is SVGIG (reference sequence). Here the CDR3 DNA reads TGTGCCTGGAGTGTTGGGGGGCGAAGGGTTGAAAAACTGTTTTTT. This translates into CAWSVGGRRVEKLFF.

This clonotype was seen repeatedly, ten times or more. The chain joins TRBV12-3 or TRBV12-4 to TRBJ1-4; no clear D. V was shortened by 4 bases and J by 5 bases, with 11 bases between the two germline ends. The CDR3 sequence is 14 residues long. This CDR3 reads CASSSSTINEKLFF. In nucleotides, the CDR3 is TGTGCCAGCAGTTCCTCGACAATAAATGAAAAACTGTTTTTT.

The sample holds a few counts of this clonotype. J is TRBJ2-3 and V is TRBV5-6, with D possibly TRBD1 on 6 matching bases. In germline, CDR1 is SGHDT, CDR2 YYEEEE. Trimming left V 2 bases short and J 5 bases short, with 15 bases between. The CDR3 is made up of 15 amino acids. The CDR3 reads CASSFPGRGIDTQYF. In DNA, the CDR3 is TGTGCCAGCAGCTTCCCGGGTAGGGGGATAGATACGCAGTATTTT.

The V call is TRBV20-1, the J call TRBJ2-7; 9 positions match TRBD2. Germline loops: CDR1 DFQATT, CDR2 SNEGSKA (reference sequence). V lost 1 base, J lost 7 bases, and 5 bases stayed unmatched. The CDR3 sequence is 13 residues long. The CDR3 is CSARGSGGLEQYF. CDR3 bases: TGCAGTGCTAGAGGTAGCGGGGGCTTGGAGCAGTACTTC.

This clonotype was counted ten times or more. The V gene is TRBV20-1, the J gene TRBJ2-1; TRBD2 matches 9 bases. The ends lost 6 bases at V and 1 base at J; junction bases unmatched: 10. CDR1 DFQATT and CDR2 SNEGSKA come from the germline V gene (reference sequence). This CDR3 region has 16 residues. The CDR3 here is CSALARGRVSYNEQFF. For the CDR3, the DNA is TGCAGTGCCCTAGCTCGCGGGAGGGTTTCCTACAATGAGCAGTTCTTC.

The rearrangement links TRBV19 to TRBJ2-5; perhaps TRBD2 as D (7 bases). V gave up 3 bases and J gave up 4 bases, with 15 bases separating them. Germline CDR1 and CDR2: LNHDA and SQIVND (reference sequence). This CDR3 comprises 15 residues. The CDR3 loop is CASSISRGARETQYF. The CDR3 bases are TGTGCCAGTAGTATCTCCCGGGGGGCAAGAGAGACCCAGTACTTC.

This clonotype has more than one count but fewer than ten. The chain links TRBV12-3 or TRBV12-4 to TRBJ1-1, with D hard to call. Trimming removed 6 bases from V and 3 bases from J, with 14 bases in between. The CDR3 is 14 amino acids. In nucleotides, the CDR3 is TGTGCCAGCAGCGCCGGGCAGATGTACACTGAAGCTTTCTTT. Protein: CASSAGQMYTEAFF.

The genes are TRBV3-1 and TRBJ1-1; TRBD1 might be the D (5 bases). V was cut by 0 bases and J by 3 bases, with 11 bases left in between. Germline-derived CDR1 and CDR2 are LGHDT and YNNKEL (reference sequence). The CDR3 has 15 residues. CDR3 protein: CASSQDFRAYTEAFF. CDR3 DNA: TGTGCCAGCAGCCAAGACTTCAGGGCTTACACTGAAGCTTTCTTT.

Comments on this clonotype: A much more abundant neighbour one base away suggests this may be a read error. The chain joins TRBV7-3 to TRBJ2-5; D is undetermined. This CDR3 has 15 residues. Germline values: CDR1 SGHTA, CDR2 FQGTGA. CDR3 in amino acids: CANSLMAQSRETQYF. Written as DNA, the CDR3 is TGTGCCAACAGCTTAATGGCTCAGTCCCGTGAGACCCAGTACTTC.

This clonotype was counted ten times or more. The chain joins TRBV20-1 to TRBJ2-7, with 8 bases aligning to TRBD2. This CDR3 spans 12 amino acids. Germline lookup yields CDR1 DFQATT and CDR2 SNEGSKA (reference sequence). Losses at the gene ends were 5 bases for V and 4 bases for J; bases not matched to a gene: 4. For the CDR3, the DNA is TGCAGTGCTGGAAGCGGGAGTTACGAGCAGTACTTC. Its protein is CSAGSGSYEQYF.

The chain carries TRBV28 and TRBJ2-3, with D possibly being TRBD1 (6 bases). V was pared by 6 bases and J by 2 bases, with 15 bases between. CDR3 length: 15 residues. CDR1 and CDR2 from the germline V gene are MDHEN and SYDVKM. CDR3 sequence: CASRPPGVDTDTQYF. The DNA for the CDR3 is TGTGCCAGCAGACCCCCAGGGGTGGACACAGATACGCAGTATTTT.

This clonotype has only a few counts. This chain links TRBV7-3 with TRBJ2-1; D remains unclear. Germline values: CDR1 SGHTA, CDR2 FQGTGA. The CDR3 has 12 residues. Trimming took 0 bases from V and 10 from J, leaving 7 bases between them. Here the CDR3 reads CASSLTPLEQFF. In DNA form, the CDR3 reads TGTGCCAGCAGCTTAACGCCCCTAGAGCAGTTCTTC.

The sample holds many counts of this clonotype. V and J are TRBV11-1 and TRBJ2-2, with 8 bases that match TRBD2. V shed 5 bases and J 5 bases; nucleotides not matched to a gene: 7. The CDR3 is made up of 15 amino acids. The germline V gene encodes CDR1 SGHAT and CDR2 FQDESV (reference sequence). DNA for the CDR3: TGTGCCAGCAGCAACGGACTAGCCGCGACCGGGGAGCTGTTTTTT. Translated, it gives CASSNGLAATGELFF.

Many counts were recorded for this clonotype. The J gene is TRBJ1-3, the V gene TRBV29-1; TRBD1 matches 8 bases. Germline lookup yields CDR1 SQVTM and CDR2 ANQGSEA. The V gene end was trimmed by 2 bases and the J gene end by 1 base; junction bases not matched to a gene: 1. The CDR3 covers 14 residues. CDR3 sequence: CSVEQGASGNTIYF. In nucleotides, the CDR3 is TGCAGCGTTGAACAGGGGGCGTCTGGAAACACCATATATTTT. Looking up the rest from reference TRBV29-1 and TRBJ1-3 gives the full variable domain: SAVISQKPSRDICQRGTSLTIQCQVDSQVTMMFWYRQQPGQSLTLIATANQGSEATYESGFVIDKFPISRPNLTFSTLTVSNMSPEDSSIYLCSVEQGASGNTIYFGEGSWLTVV.

The chain is built from TRBV28 and TRBJ2-7; 13 positions agree with TRBD2. V was pared by 6 bases and J by 2 bases, with 7 bases of the junction left unmatched. Per the germline V gene, CDR1 is MDHEN and CDR2 is SYDVKM. The length of the CDR3 is 16 residues. CDR3 nucleotides: TGTGCCAGCAGCTCCGTCGGGACTAGCGGGACCTACGAGCAGTACTTC. Its protein product is CASSSVGTSGTYEQYF.

This clonotype was counted a few times. The J gene is TRBJ1-6, the V gene TRBV16; D possibly corresponds to TRBD1 (5 bases). Deletions cut 4 bases from V and 3 bases from J, with 13 bases between. CDR1 is KGHSY, CDR2 FQNENV, per germline. The CDR3 is made up of 16 amino acids. This chain's CDR3 is CASSRTGGSYNSPLHF. The CDR3 DNA is TGTGCCAGCAGCCGGACGGGGGGAAGCTATAATTCACCCCTCCACTTT. Based on the CDR3 plus reference TRBV16 and TRBJ1-6, the full variable domain is GEEVAQTPKHLVRGEGQKAKLYCAPIKGHSYVFWYQQVLKNEFKFLISFQNENVFDETGMPKERFSAKCLPNSPCSLEIQATKLEDSAVYFCASSRTGGSYNSPLHFGNGTRLTVT.

This clonotype was counted at least ten times. This chain links TRBV7-2 with TRBJ2-7; D is undetermined. Germline V gives CDR1 SGHTA, CDR2 FQGNSA. V gave up 4 bases and J gave up 2 bases, with 9 bases separating them. The CDR3 runs 13 residues. The CDR3 spells CASSWLSAYEQYF. The CDR3 DNA reads as TGTGCCAGCAGCTGGCTTAGTGCCTACGAGCAGTACTTC. The entire variable domain, with the rest obtained from reference TRBV7-2 and TRBJ2-7, is as follows: GAGVSQSPSNKVTEKGKDVELRCDPISGHTALYWYRQSLGQGLEFLIYFQGNSAPDKSGLPSDRFSAERTGGSVSTLTIQRTQQEDSAVYLCASSWLSAYEQYFGPGTRLTVT.

Ten or more counts support this clonotype. The rearrangement uses TRBV2 and TRBJ1-2; D unresolved. CDR3 length: 11 residues. Germline CDR1 reads SNHLY; CDR2 reads FYNNEI. The germline V and J ends were trimmed by 7 bases and 6 bases, with 9 bases remaining between them. The DNA of the CDR3 is TGTGCCAGCAACTACGGGGATGGCTACACCTTC. Residues: CASNYGDGYTF.

This clonotype occurred many times. The junction differs from germline at one of its ends, possibly a read error. V and J are TRBV28 and TRBJ2-7; TRBD1 aligns across 9 bases. This CDR3 spans 15 amino acids. Looked up from germline, CDR1 is MDHEN and CDR2 is SYDVKM. CDR3 sequence reads: CASSTPGQGSNEQYF. CDR3 coding DNA: TGTGCCAGCAGTACTCCGGGACAGGGCTCCAACGAGCAGTACTTC.

This clonotype showed up many times. The rearrangement links TRBV28 to TRBJ2-1; 10 bases map to TRBD2. The junction had 11 bases not matched to a gene; V was cut back by 3 bases and J by 6 bases. CDR1 and CDR2 (germline): MDHEN, SYDVKM. This CDR3 is 17 amino acids long. CDR3: CASSLPIAGGGGNEQFF. The DNA for the CDR3 is TGTGCCAGCAGTTTGCCTATAGCGGGAGGAGGGGGCAATGAGCAGTTCTTC.